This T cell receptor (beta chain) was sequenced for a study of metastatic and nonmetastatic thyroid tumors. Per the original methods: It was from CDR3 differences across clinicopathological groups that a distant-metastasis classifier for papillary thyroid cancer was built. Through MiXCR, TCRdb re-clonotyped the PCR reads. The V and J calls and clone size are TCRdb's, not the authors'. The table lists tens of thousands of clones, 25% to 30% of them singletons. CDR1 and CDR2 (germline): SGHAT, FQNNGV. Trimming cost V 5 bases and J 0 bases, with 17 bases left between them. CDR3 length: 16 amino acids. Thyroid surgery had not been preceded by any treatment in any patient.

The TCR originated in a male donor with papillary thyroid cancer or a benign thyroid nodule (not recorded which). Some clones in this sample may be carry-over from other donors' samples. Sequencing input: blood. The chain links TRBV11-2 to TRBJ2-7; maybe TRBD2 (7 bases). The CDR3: CASSPWGGPSSYEQYF. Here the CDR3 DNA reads TGTGCCAGCAGCCCGTGGGGGGGCCCTAGCTCCTACGAGCAGTACTTC.